Following are 4 T cell receptor beta chains from one sample sequenced in a study of OX40 agonist ivuxolimab in advanced cancers. Here immunoSEQ multiplex PCR was the method, and the copy in TCRdb shows in-frame clones only, minus some. Among 25,000 to 35,000 clones listed, less than 90% were seen once. The starting material was CD4+ or CD8+ T cells sorted from blood, obtained in a trial of the OX40 agonist ivuxolimab. These receptors all stem from an adult with an advanced solid tumor such as melanoma, head and neck, liver or kidney cancer.

CDR3 DNA: TGTGCCAGCAGCTTGGCCGGGAGTAGTTTTACACCCCTCCACTTT. Its translation: CASSLAGSSFTPLHF. V and J are TRBV5-5 and TRBJ1-6; D ambiguous. This CDR3 contains 15 residues. With 0 bases removed from V and 11 bases from J, the gap between germline ends came to 15 bases. CDR1 SGHKS and CDR2 YYEKEE come from the germline V gene (reference sequence). Drawing the rest from reference TRBV5-5 and TRBJ1-6, the complete variable domain is DAGVTQSPTHLIKTRGQQVTLRCSPISGHKSVSWYQQVLGQGPQFIFQYYEKEERGRGNFPDRFSARQFPNYSSELNVNALLLGDSALYLCASSLAGSSFTPLHFGNGTRLTVT.

J is TRBJ2-7 and V is TRBV19, with 9 bases that match TRBD2. Germline V gene lookup returns CDR1 LNHDA and CDR2 SQIVND (reference sequence). J lost 3 bases, V lost 2 bases, and 8 bases had no gene match. The CDR3 is 16 residues long. The CDR3 loop is CASSIRPGLAHYEQYF. CDR3 in DNA: TGTGCCAGTAGTATAAGACCGGGACTAGCTCACTACGAGCAGTACTTC.

The chain is built from TRBV9 and TRBJ2-3; TRBD2 matches at 7 bases. The CDR3 spans 14 residues. The trim removed 4 bases at V and 9 bases at J, leaving 11 bases unmatched. The germline V gene encodes CDR1 SGDLS and CDR2 YYNGEE. The CDR3 sequence: CASSPPSGRETQYF. CDR3 nucleotides: TGTGCCAGCAGCCCACCTAGCGGCCGGGAGACGCAGTATTTT.

This chain joins TRBV5-1 and TRBJ1-2; no reliable D call. Between the trimmed V and J ends, which lost 4 bases and 2 bases, there was a span of 18 bases. This CDR3 spans 16 amino acids. Per germline, CDR1 SGHRS and CDR2 YFSETQ. CDR3 nucleotide sequence: TGCGCCAGCAGCCCTACTGGCGGGCTGGGAAACTATGGCTACACCTTC. It is translated as CASSPTGGLGNYGYTF.